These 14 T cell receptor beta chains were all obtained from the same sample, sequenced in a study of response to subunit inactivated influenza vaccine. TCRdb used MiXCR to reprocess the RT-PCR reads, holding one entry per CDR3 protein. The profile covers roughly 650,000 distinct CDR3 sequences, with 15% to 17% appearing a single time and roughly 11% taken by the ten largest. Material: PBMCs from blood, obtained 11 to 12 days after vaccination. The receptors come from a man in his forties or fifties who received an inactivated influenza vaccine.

CDR3 nucleotide sequence: TGTGCCAGCAGTAATGAGGGGGCGTCTAAAAACATTCAGTACTTC. Translating it yields CASSNEGASKNIQYF. J is TRBJ2-4 and V is TRBV12-3 or TRBV12-4, with TRBD1 matching 7 bases. This CDR3 region has 15 residues. Trimming cost V 5 bases and J 4 bases; bases outside gene matches: 8.

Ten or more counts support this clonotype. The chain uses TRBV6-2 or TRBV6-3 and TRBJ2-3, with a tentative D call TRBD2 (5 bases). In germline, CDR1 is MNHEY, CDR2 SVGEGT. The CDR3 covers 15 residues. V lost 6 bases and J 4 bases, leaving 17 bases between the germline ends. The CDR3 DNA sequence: TGTGCCAGCAGCACGGAGGTGGGGTGGCCAGATACGCAGTATTTT. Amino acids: CASSTEVGWPDTQYF.

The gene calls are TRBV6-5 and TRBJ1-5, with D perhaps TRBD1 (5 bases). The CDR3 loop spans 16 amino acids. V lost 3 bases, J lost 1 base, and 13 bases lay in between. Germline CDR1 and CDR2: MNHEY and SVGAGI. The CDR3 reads CASSYTGGGSNQPQHF. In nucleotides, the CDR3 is TGTGCCAGCAGTTATACTGGGGGAGGGAGCAATCAGCCCCAGCATTTT.

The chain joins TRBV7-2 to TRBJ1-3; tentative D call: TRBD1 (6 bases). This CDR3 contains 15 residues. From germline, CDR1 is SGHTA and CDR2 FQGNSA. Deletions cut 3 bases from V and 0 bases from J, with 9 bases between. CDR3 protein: CASSFAQGSGNTIYF. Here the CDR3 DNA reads TGTGCCAGCAGCTTCGCACAGGGCTCTGGAAACACCATATATTTT. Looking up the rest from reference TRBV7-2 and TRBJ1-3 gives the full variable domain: GAGVSQSPSNKVTEKGKDVELRCDPISGHTALYWYRQSLGQGLEFLIYFQGNSAPDKSGLPSDRFSAERTGGSVSTLTIQRTQQEDSAVYLCASSFAQGSGNTIYFGEGSWLTVV.

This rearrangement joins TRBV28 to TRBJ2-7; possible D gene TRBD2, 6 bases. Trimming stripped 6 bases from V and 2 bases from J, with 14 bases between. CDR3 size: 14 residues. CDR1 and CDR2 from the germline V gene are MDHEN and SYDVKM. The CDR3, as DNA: TGTGCCAGCAGGACTGGAAGGAGGGCCTACGAGCAGTACTTC. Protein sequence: CASRTGRRAYEQYF. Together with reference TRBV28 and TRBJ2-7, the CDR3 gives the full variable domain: DVKVTQSSRYLVKRTGEKVFLECVQDMDHENMFWYRQDPGLGLRLIYFSYDVKMKEKGDIPEGYSVSREKKERFSLILESASTNQTSMYLCASRTGRRAYEQYFGPGTRLTVT.

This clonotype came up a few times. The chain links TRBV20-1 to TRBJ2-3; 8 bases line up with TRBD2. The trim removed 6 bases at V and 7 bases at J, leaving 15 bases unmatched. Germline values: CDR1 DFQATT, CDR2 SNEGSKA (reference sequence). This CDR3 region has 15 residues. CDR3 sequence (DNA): TGCAGTGCGGAACGAGCGGGAGCAGGGACACATACGCAGTATTTT. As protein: CSAERAGAGTHTQYF.

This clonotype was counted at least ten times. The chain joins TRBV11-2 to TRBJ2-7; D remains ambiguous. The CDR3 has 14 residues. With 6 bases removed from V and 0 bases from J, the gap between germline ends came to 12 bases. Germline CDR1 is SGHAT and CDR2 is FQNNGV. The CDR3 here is CASSFGRSSYEQYF. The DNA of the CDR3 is TGTGCCAGCAGTTTCGGACGGAGCTCCTACGAGCAGTACTTC.

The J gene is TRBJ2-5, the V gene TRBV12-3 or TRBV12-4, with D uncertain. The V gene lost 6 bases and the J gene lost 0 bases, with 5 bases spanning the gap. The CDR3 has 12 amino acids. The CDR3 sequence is CASRTDQETQYF. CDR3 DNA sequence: TGTGCCAGCAGGACGGACCAAGAGACCCAGTACTTC.

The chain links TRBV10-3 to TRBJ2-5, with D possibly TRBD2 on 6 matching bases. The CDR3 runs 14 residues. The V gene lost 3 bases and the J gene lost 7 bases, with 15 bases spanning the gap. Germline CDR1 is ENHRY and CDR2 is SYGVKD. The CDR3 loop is CAISESPTEGTQYF. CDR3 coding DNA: TGTGCCATCAGTGAAAGTCCGACGGAGGGGACCCAGTACTTC.

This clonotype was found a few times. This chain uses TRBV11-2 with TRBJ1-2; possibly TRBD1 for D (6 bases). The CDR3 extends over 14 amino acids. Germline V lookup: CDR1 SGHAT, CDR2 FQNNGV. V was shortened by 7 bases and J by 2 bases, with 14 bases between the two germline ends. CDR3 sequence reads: CASKLRQGNYGYTF. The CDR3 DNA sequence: TGTGCCAGCAAATTACGTCAGGGGAACTATGGCTACACCTTC.

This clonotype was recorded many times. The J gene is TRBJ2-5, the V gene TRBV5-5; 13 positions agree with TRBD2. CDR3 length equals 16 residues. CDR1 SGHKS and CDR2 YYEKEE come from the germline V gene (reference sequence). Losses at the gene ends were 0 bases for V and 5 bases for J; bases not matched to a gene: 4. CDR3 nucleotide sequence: TGTGCCAGCAGCTTGGAACTAGCGGGGGGGCGGGAGACCCAGTACTTC. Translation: CASSLELAGGRETQYF. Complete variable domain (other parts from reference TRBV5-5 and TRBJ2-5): DAGVTQSPTHLIKTRGQQVTLRCSPISGHKSVSWYQQVLGQGPQFIFQYYEKEERGRGNFPDRFSARQFPNYSSELNVNALLLGDSALYLCASSLELAGGRETQYFGPGTRLLVL.

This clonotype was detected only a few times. The DNA for the CDR3 is TGTGCCAGCAGTTCAAACCTTGATAATTCACCCCTCCACTTT. Protein product: CASSSNLDNSPLHF. The chain recombines TRBV13 with TRBJ1-6; D is undetermined. Per germline, CDR1 PRHDT and CDR2 FYEKMQ (reference sequence). The CDR3 spans 14 residues. V was cut by 6 bases and J by 5 bases, with 11 bases left in between. The variable domain in full, completed from reference TRBV13 and TRBJ1-6, reads AAGVIQSPRHLIKEKRETATLKCYPIPRHDTVYWYQQGPGQDPQFLISFYEKMQSDKGSIPDRFSAQQFSDYHSELNMSSLELGDSALYFCASSSNLDNSPLHFGNGTRLTVT.

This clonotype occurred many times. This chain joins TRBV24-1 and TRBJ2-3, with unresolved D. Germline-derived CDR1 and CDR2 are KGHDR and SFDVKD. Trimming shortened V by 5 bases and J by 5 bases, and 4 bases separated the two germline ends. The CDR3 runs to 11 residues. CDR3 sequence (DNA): TGTGCCACCAGTGGTCAAGATACGCAGTATTTT. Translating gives CATSGQDTQYF.

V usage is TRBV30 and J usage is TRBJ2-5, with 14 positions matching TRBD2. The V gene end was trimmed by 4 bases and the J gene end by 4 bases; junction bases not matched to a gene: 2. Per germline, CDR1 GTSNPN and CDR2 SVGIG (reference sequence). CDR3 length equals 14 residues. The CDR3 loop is CAWTGLAGGETQYF. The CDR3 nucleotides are TGTGCCTGGACAGGACTAGCGGGAGGAGAGACCCAGTACTTC.